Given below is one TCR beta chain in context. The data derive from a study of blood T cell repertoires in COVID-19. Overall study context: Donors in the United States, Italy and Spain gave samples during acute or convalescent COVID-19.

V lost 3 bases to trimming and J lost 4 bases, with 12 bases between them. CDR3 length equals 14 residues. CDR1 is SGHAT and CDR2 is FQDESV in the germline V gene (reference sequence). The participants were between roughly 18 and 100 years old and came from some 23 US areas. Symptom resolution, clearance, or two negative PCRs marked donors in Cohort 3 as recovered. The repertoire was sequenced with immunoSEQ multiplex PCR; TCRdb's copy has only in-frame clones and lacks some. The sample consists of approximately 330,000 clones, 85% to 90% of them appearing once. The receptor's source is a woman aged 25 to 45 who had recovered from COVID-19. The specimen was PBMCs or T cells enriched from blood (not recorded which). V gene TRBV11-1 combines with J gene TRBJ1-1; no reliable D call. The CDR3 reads CASSFGLRGTEAFF. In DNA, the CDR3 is TGTGCCAGCAGCTTTGGACTTCGGGGCACTGAAGCTTTCTTT.